What follows describes a single TCR beta chain. Clones were read by immunoSEQ multiplex PCR, and TCRdb kept only the in-frame ones, dropping some. Of around 450,000 clones in the sample, around 89% were seen once. These data belong to a study of blood T cell repertoires in COVID-19. Study at large: In each case, the material was cDNA or gDNA derived from T cells, B-cell-depleted T cells, or PBMCs.

The CDR3 has 16 amino acids. Trimming cost V 0 bases and J 4 bases, with 13 bases left between them. Germline loops: CDR1 SGHRS, CDR2 YFSETQ. Sequenced: peripheral blood. The chain carries TRBV5-1 and TRBJ2-2; D perhaps matches TRBD2 (5 bases). The clonotype was recovered from a woman aged 30 to 39 with acute or convalescent COVID-19. The CDR3 here is CASSLVTRIPTGELFF. For the CDR3, the DNA is TGCGCCAGCAGCTTGGTTACTAGGATACCCACCGGGGAGCTGTTTTTT.